This T cell receptor beta chain was observed in a study of CD8 T cells in Susac syndrome. Reverse transcription of roughly 0.45 to 1 ug RNA was performed with random hexamers. A multiplex approach, immunoSEQ multiplex PCR, amplified TCR beta CDR3 across 54 Vbeta and 13 Jbeta. From the immunoSEQ multiplex PCR reads, TCRdb called clonotypes with MiXCR, one entry per CDR3 protein. The data hold about 52,000 distinct CDR3 sequences, with 93% observed a single time. The study sequenced TCR beta in blood CD8+ and CD4+ T cells. V lost 3 bases and J lost 0, with 17 bases in between. The CDR3 consists of 17 residues. Germline V gene sequence: CDR1 DFQATT, CDR2 SNEGSKA (reference sequence).

The clonotype was recovered from a human donor with multiple sclerosis. This chain connects TRBV20-1 to TRBJ1-4; D is ambiguous. The sequencing sample was made of CD8+ T cells from PBMCs. DNA of the CDR3: TGCAGTGCTAGGAACCCGATCGTCCCGTCAACTAATGAAAAACTGTTTTTT. As protein: CSARNPIVPSTNEKLFF.